The text below deals with one T cell receptor (beta chain). Its antigen is as yet unknown. This CDR3 is built from 15 residues. V was pared by 5 bases and J by 4 bases, with 9 bases of the junction left unmatched. Germline CDR1 is MDHEN and CDR2 is SYDVKM. The data stem from a study of T cell repertoires in cytomegalovirus infection. Overall study findings and caveats: Carriage of CMV together with the relevant HLA was identifiable through cumulative public TCR beta family frequency.

Using its own MiXCR run on the reads, TCRdb lists one record per CDR3 protein. The sample has approximately 110,000 distinct CDR3 sequences, approximately 28% seen once; the top ten hold around 80%. This chain connects TRBV28 to TRBJ2-5; 8 bases map to TRBD1. This sample comprised CD8+ T cells from cultured PBMCs, obtained from culture after CMV antigen stimulation. The clonotype was recovered from a human donor in good health (CMV status not recorded). Some clones in this sample may be carry-over from other donors' samples. The CDR3, as DNA: TGTGCCAGCAGTCCCGGGACAGGAAGAAGAGAGACCCAGTACTTC. This gives the protein CASSPGTGRRETQYF.